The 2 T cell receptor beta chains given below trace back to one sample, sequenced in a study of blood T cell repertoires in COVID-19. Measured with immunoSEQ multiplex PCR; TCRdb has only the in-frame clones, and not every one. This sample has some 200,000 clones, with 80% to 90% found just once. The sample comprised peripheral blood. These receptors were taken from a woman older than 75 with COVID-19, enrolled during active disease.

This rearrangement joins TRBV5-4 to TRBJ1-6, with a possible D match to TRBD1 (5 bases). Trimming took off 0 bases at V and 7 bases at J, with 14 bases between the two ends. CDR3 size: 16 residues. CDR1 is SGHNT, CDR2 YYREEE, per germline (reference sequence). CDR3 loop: CASSLARVGQNSPLHF. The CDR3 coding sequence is TGTGCCAGCAGCTTGGCCCGGGTGGGGCAAAATTCACCCCTCCACTTT.

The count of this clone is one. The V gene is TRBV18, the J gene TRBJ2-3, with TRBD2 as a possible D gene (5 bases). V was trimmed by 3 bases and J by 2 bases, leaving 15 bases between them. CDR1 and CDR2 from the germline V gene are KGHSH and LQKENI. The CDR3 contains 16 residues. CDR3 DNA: TGTGCCAGCTCACCTCCCGGGATCCGGAACACAGATACGCAGTATTTT. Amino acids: CASSPPGIRNTDTQYF. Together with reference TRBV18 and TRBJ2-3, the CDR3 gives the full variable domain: NAGVMQNPRHLVRRRGQEARLRCSPMKGHSHVYWYRQLPEEGLKFMVYLQKENIIDESGMPKERFSAEFPKEGPSILRIQQVVRGDSAAYFCASSPPGIRNTDTQYFGPGTRLTVL.